This T cell receptor beta chain was documented in a study of T cell responses to AZD1222 COVID-19 vaccine. Produced via immunoSEQ multiplex PCR; TCRdb's table is partial and in-frame only. The repertoire holds fewer than 130,000 clones, about 94% seen once, with around 3% in the top ten. Between the trimmed V and J ends, which lost 1 base and 2 bases, there was a span of 9 bases. CDR1 is SGDLS, CDR2 YYNGEE, per germline. The CDR3 contains 15 residues. With regard to this clone: The antigen is not known.

Findings and limits, study-wide: The reported proportion of spike-specific TCRs targeting unmutated variant regions was nearly half. It was only a handful of AZD1222 recipients who were seropositive at baseline.

The source material was peripheral blood, sampled 28 days after the second AZD1222 dose. The chain combines TRBV9 with TRBJ2-2; weak D call: TRBD1 (6 bases). The receptor comes from an adult who received the AZD1222 COVID-19 vaccine. Here the CDR3 DNA reads TGTGCCAGCAGCGTAACAGGGCTAAACACCGGGGAGCTGTTTTTT. Encoded protein: CASSVTGLNTGELFF. Full variable domain (missing parts from reference TRBV9 and TRBJ2-2): DSGVTQTPKHLITATGQRVTLRCSPRSGDLSVYWYQQSLDQGLQFLIQYYNGEERAKGNILERFSAQQFPDLHSELNLSSLELGDSALYFCASSVTGLNTGELFFGEGSRLTVL.